Following are 26 T cell receptor beta chains from one sample sequenced in a study of T cell repertoires in aging, cancer and after chemotherapy. TRB rearrangements spanning V, D and J were amplified using mixed TRB-A/B primers. TCRdb re-analysed the multiplex PCR reads in MiXCR, keeping a single row per CDR3 protein. Of around 13,000 distinct CDR3 sequences in the sample, 35% to 40% were seen once. Peripheral blood genomic DNA, not sorted cells or RNA, was the template. The material sequenced was blood. The origin of the receptors is a human donor in good health. The donor label of this sample is uncertain.

The rearrangement joins TRBV27 to TRBJ1-6; D is perhaps TRBD1 (5 bases). The CDR3 loop spans 14 amino acids. The V and J ends lost 3 bases and 9 bases respectively, with 12 bases between them. The germline V gene has CDR1 MNHEY and CDR2 SMNVEV (reference sequence). CDR3 sequence: CASSLGGQGSPLHF. The CDR3 coding sequence is TGTGCCAGCAGTTTGGGAGGGCAGGGTTCACCCCTCCACTTT.

This clonotype was seen a single time. The junction differs from germline at one of its ends, possibly a read error. The J gene is TRBJ2-7, the V gene TRBV27; TRBD2 matches 10 bases. The CDR3 runs 15 residues. Germline V gene lookup returns CDR1 MNHEY and CDR2 SMNVEV (reference sequence). In nucleotides, the CDR3 is TGTGCCATCAGTTTAAGCGGGACTAGCGTTGACGAGCAGTACTTC. Protein: CAISLSGTSVDEQYF.

The chain recombines TRBV11-3 with TRBJ1-2; 8 bases map to TRBD1. This CDR3 comprises 15 residues. Germline CDR1 is SGHNT and CDR2 is YENEEA. V lost 3 bases and J lost 3; bases outside the gene matches: 6. The CDR3 protein is CASSLRGQDDYGYTF. DNA of the CDR3: TGTGCCAGCAGCTTGAGGGGACAGGATGACTATGGCTACACCTTC.

The rearrangement uses TRBV6-5 and TRBJ2-5, with 7 nucleotides matching TRBD1. Germline CDR1 is MNHEY and CDR2 is SVGAGI. CDR3 length equals 15 residues. V gave up 0 bases and J gave up 2 bases; unmatched junction bases: 3. The CDR3 DNA is TGTGCCAGCAGTTACTCCCGGGACAGACAAGAGACCCAGTACTTC. This sequence encodes CASSYSRDRQETQYF.

This clonotype has just a few counts. The genes are TRBV19 and TRBJ1-3; TRBD1 agrees at 7 bases. The V and J ends lost 8 bases and 2 bases, in that order; junction bases with no gene match: 3. The CDR3 has 13 residues. Germline V gene data show CDR1 as LNHDA and CDR2 as SQIVND (reference sequence). The CDR3 is CASGTEAGNTIYF. The CDR3 nucleotides are TGTGCCAGTGGGACAGAAGCTGGAAACACCATATATTTT.

V gene TRBV6-5 combines with J gene TRBJ2-4; TRBD1 is a possible D gene (7 bases). There are 18 residues in the CDR3. Germline assignment: CDR1 MNHEY and CDR2 SVGAGI. V lost 6 bases, J lost 3 bases, and 24 bases lay in between. The CDR3 loop reads CASSSLTGRNEVKNIQYF. As DNA, the CDR3 is TGTGCCAGCAGCTCCCTGACAGGGAGGAATGAAGTCAAAAACATTCAGTACTTC.

This clonotype was detected only a few times. The chain joins TRBV6-6 to TRBJ2-7, with D perhaps assigned TRBD1 or TRBD2 (5 bases each). Germline V CDR1 and CDR2: MNHNY, SVGAGI (reference sequence). V lost 0 bases and J lost 0, with 6 bases in between. This CDR3 has 14 residues. CDR3 nucleotide sequence: TGTGCCAGCAGTTACTCGGGGGACTCCTACGAGCAGTACTTC. This gives the protein CASSYSGDSYEQYF.

This clonotype was counted a single time. The chain has TRBV7-3 and TRBJ2-2, with D tentatively TRBD1 (6 bases). Germline V gives CDR1 SGHTA, CDR2 FQGTGA. The CDR3 consists of 14 residues. Trimming cost V 5 bases and J 3 bases, with 10 bases left between them. The CDR3 loop is CASSQHRDTGELFF. CDR3 in DNA: TGTGCCAGCAGCCAACACAGGGACACCGGGGAGCTGTTTTTT. Combining the CDR3 with reference TRBV7-3 and TRBJ2-2 gives the whole variable domain GAGVSQTPSNKVTEKGKYVELRCDPISGHTALYWYRQSLGQGPEFLIYFQGTGAADDSGLPNDRFFAVRPEGSVSTLKIQRTERGDSAVYLCASSQHRDTGELFFGEGSRLTVL.

V and J are TRBV11-3 and TRBJ1-1, with D uncertain. Between the trimmed V and J ends, which lost 0 bases and 11 bases, there was a span of 13 bases. Germline V gene data show CDR1 as SGHNT and CDR2 as YENEEA. The CDR3 is 13 amino acids. In DNA form, the CDR3 reads TGTGCCAGCAGCTTAGACCCCGAGTCCCACGCTTTCTTT. It is translated as CASSLDPESHAFF.

The rearrangement links TRBV18 to TRBJ2-5; 10 bases are a match to TRBD1. The CDR3 consists of 15 residues. Trimming took 0 bases from V and 4 from J; bases not matched to a gene: 2. CDR1 is KGHSH and CDR2 is LQKENI in the germline V gene. The CDR3 coding sequence is TGTGCCAGCTCACCACCCGGACAGGGGGGAGAGACCCAGTACTTC. Encoded protein: CASSPPGQGGETQYF.

The V and J genes are TRBV24-1 and TRBJ2-1, with a tentative D call TRBD2 (5 bases). The CDR3 has 16 residues. V lost 0 bases, J lost 7 bases, and 15 bases lay in between. Germline V gene sequence: CDR1 KGHDR, CDR2 SFDVKD. The CDR3 nucleotides are TGTGCCACCAGTGATTTGGGTGAGGGCAGGTCTAATGAGCAGTTCTTC. This sequence encodes CATSDLGEGRSNEQFF.

CDR3 bases: TGTGCCAGCAGTTTGGGGGCAACCTACGAGCAGTACTTC. Encoded protein: CASSLGATYEQYF. This chain connects TRBV27 to TRBJ2-7; TRBD1 might be the D (6 bases). Per germline, CDR1 MNHEY and CDR2 SMNVEV (reference sequence). V was cut by 3 bases and J by 2 bases, with 8 bases left in between. This CDR3 has 13 residues.

This clonotype is classed as medium-sized. This chain joins TRBV29-1 and TRBJ2-7, with D perhaps given as TRBD1 or TRBD2 (6 bases each). The V gene's germline CDR1 is SQVTM and CDR2 ANQGSEA. The CDR3 runs 16 residues. The V and J ends lost 0 bases and 1 base respectively, with 16 bases between them. The CDR3 sequence is CSVEELGRGQSYEQYF. In DNA form, the CDR3 reads TGCAGCGTTGAAGAATTAGGACGGGGGCAATCCTACGAGCAGTACTTC.

The V and J genes are TRBV30 and TRBJ2-1; maybe TRBD2 (6 bases). This CDR3 has 13 amino acids. Trimming left V 0 bases short and J 3 bases short, with 6 bases between. Germline assignment: CDR1 GTSNPN and CDR2 SVGIG (reference sequence). This CDR3 is CAWSVGGYNEQFF. Written as DNA, the CDR3 is TGTGCCTGGAGTGTGGGGGGCTACAATGAGCAGTTCTTC. The full variable domain, its missing parts supplied by reference TRBV30 and TRBJ2-1, is SQTIHQWPATLVQPVGSPLSLECTVEGTSNPNLYWYRQAAGRGLQLLFYSVGIGQISSEVPQNLSASRPQDRQFILSSKKLLLSDSGFYLCAWSVGGYNEQFFGPGTRLTVL.

The chain has TRBV13 and TRBJ2-1, with TRBD1 matching 8 bases. After removal of 3 bases from V and 3 bases from J, the junction contained 1 base not matched to a gene. This CDR3 has 14 amino acids. The germline V gene encodes CDR1 PRHDT and CDR2 FYEKMQ (reference sequence). CDR3 coding DNA: TGTGCCAGCAGCTTCGGACAGGGCTACAATGAGCAGTTCTTC. It is translated as CASSFGQGYNEQFF.

The genes are TRBV6-1 and TRBJ2-7, with 8 bases identical to TRBD1. This CDR3 region has 13 residues. In germline, CDR1 is MNHNS, CDR2 SASEGT. The junction had 6 bases not matched to a gene; V was cut back by 7 bases and J by 4 bases. The CDR3 DNA reads TGTGCCAGCATTCGGACAGGGCTTTACGAGCAGTACTTC. Translation: CASIRTGLYEQYF.

This clonotype was found a few times. The V gene is TRBV12-3 or TRBV12-4, the J gene TRBJ1-1; D is perhaps TRBD1 (5 bases). CDR3 length: 15 amino acids. Trimming removed 6 bases at V and 1 base at J, with 15 bases between. CDR3 in DNA: TGTGCCAGCAGCTTACACGACAGAAGGAACACTGAAGCTTTCTTT. It is translated as CASSLHDRRNTEAFF.

This clonotype showed up just a few times. V and J are TRBV19 and TRBJ1-1; D call uncertain. The CDR3 length is 14 residues. Germline lookup yields CDR1 LNHDA and CDR2 SQIVND (reference sequence). Trimming stripped 6 bases from V and 1 base from J, with 12 bases between. The CDR3 nucleotides are TGTGCCAGTAGGCCTCAGCCCCCGAACACTGAAGCTTTCTTT. It yields the protein CASRPQPPNTEAFF.

The chain has TRBV7-6 and TRBJ2-3; TRBD1 aligns across 8 bases. CDR3 length: 17 residues. The ends lost 5 bases at V and 2 bases at J; junction bases unmatched: 12. From germline, CDR1 is SGHVS and CDR2 FNYEAQ. The CDR3: CASSRPRQGIYTDTQYF. CDR3 nucleotides: TGTGCCAGCAGCCGACCTCGACAGGGGATCTACACAGATACGCAGTATTTT. Variable domain in full (rest from reference TRBV7-6 and TRBJ2-3): GAGVSQSPRYKVTKRGQDVALRCDPISGHVSLYWYRQALGQGPEFLTYFNYEAQQDKSGLPNDRFSAERPEGSISTLTIQRTEQRDSAMYRCASSRPRQGIYTDTQYFGPGTRLTVL.

The chain carries TRBV6-5 and TRBJ2-7; D possibly corresponds to TRBD1 (6 bases). Trimming left V 4 bases short and J 6 bases short, with 10 bases between. The germline gives CDR1 MNHEY, CDR2 SVGAGI. This CDR3 is built from 12 residues. CDR3 sequence reads: CASSSQGPEQYF. CDR3 bases: TGTGCCAGCAGTTCACAGGGACCCGAGCAGTACTTC.

This chain uses TRBV10-3 with TRBJ2-7, with 10 bases aligning to TRBD2. CDR3 length: 15 amino acids. V lost 3 bases to trimming and J lost 4 bases; unmatched junction nucleotides: 6. CDR1 ENHRY and CDR2 SYGVKD come from the germline V gene. In DNA form, the CDR3 reads TGTGCCATCAGTGATGGGCCTAGCGGGAGTTACGAGCAGTACTTC. Translating it yields CAISDGPSGSYEQYF.

The V gene is TRBV6-5, the J gene TRBJ2-7, with a weak D call TRBD2 (6 bases). This CDR3 has 16 residues. CDR1 and CDR2 from the germline V gene are MNHEY and SVGAGI. Trimming removed 2 bases from V and 7 bases from J, with 21 bases in between. CDR3 bases: TGTGCCAGCAGTTACCCCTCGGTCGGCGGGACGTGGGAGCAGTACTTC. This codes for CASSYPSVGGTWEQYF.

The V gene is TRBV12-3 or TRBV12-4, the J gene TRBJ1-5; unclear D gene. The CDR3 loop spans 14 amino acids. V was shortened by 5 bases and J by 0 bases, with 8 bases between the two germline ends. The CDR3 coding sequence is TGTGCCAGCAGTCTAGGCCTTAGCAATCAGCCCCAGCATTTT. Protein sequence: CASSLGLSNQPQHF.

The rearrangement uses TRBV6-6 and TRBJ2-3; TRBD1 aligns across 11 bases. CDR1 and CDR2 (germline): MNHNY, SVGAGI (reference sequence). This CDR3 is built from 13 residues. The CDR3 nucleotides read TGTGCAACCGGACAGGGGGCTGAAGATACGCAGTATTTT. Translating gives CATGQGAEDTQYF.

The rearrangement joins TRBV12-3 or TRBV12-4 to TRBJ1-1; 8 bases are shared with TRBD1. V dropped 2 bases and J dropped 5; count of bases not matched to a gene: 1. The CDR3 runs to 13 residues. The CDR3 loop reads CASSLNRGTEAFF. For the CDR3, the DNA is TGTGCCAGCAGTTTAAACAGGGGGACTGAAGCTTTCTTT.

The chain carries TRBV12-3 or TRBV12-4 and TRBJ2-3, with 12 bases fitting TRBD2. This CDR3 is 21 amino acids long. The J segment lost 2 bases and the V segment lost 6 bases, leaving 21 bases of the junction unmatched. As DNA, the CDR3 is TGTGCCAGCAGGACAAGGCCGACTAGCGGGGGCCACACCGACATCACAGATACGCAGTATTTT. Amino acid sequence: CASRTRPTSGGHTDITDTQYF.